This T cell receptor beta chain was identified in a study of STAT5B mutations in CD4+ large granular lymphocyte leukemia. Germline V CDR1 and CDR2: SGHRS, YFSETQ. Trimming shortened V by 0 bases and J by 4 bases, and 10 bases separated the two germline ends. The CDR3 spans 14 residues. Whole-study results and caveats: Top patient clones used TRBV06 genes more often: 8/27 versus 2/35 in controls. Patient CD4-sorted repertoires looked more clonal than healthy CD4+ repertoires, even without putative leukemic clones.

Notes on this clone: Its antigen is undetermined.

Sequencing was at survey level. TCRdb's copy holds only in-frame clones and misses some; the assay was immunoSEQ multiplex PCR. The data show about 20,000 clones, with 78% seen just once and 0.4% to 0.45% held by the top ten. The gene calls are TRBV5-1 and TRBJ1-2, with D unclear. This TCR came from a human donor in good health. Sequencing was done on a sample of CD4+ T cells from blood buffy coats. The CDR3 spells CASSLDKGVYGYTF. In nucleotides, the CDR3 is TGCGCCAGCAGCTTGGACAAAGGTGTCTATGGCTACACCTTC.